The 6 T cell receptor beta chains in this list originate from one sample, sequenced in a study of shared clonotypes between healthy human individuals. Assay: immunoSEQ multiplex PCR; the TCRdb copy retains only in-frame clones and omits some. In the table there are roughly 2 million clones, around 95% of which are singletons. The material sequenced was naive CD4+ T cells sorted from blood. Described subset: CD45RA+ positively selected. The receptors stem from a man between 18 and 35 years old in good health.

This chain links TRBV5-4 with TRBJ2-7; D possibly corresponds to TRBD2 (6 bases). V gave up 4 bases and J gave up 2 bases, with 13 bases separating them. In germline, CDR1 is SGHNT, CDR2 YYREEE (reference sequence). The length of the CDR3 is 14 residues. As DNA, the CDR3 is TGTGCCAGCAGCGCCGGGACTTTCCCCTACGAGCAGTACTTC. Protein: CASSAGTFPYEQYF. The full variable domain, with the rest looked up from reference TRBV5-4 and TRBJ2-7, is ETGVTQSPTHLIKTRGQQVTLRCSSQSGHNTVSWYQQALGQGPQFIFQYYREEENGRGNFPPRFSGLQFPNYSSELNVNALELDDSALYLCASSAGTFPYEQYFGPGTRLTVT.

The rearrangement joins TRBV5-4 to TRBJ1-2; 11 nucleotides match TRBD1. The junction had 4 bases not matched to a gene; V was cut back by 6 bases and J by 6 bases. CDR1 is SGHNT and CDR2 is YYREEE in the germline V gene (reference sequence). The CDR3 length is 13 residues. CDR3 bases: TGTGCCAGCAAGAGGACAGGGGGCCATGGCTACACCTTC. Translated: CASKRTGGHGYTF.

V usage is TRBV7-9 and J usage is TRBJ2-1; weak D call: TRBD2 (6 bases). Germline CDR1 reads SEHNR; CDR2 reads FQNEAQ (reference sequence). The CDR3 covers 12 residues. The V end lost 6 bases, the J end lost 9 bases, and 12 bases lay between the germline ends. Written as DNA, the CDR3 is TGTGCCAGCAGGGAGGAGGGAGGTGAGCAGTTCTTC. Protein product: CASREEGGEQFF.

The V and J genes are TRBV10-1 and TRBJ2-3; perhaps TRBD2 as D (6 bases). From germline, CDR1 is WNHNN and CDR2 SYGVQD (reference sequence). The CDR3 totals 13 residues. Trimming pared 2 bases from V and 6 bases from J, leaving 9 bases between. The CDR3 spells CASSERRADTQYF. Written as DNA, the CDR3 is TGCGCCAGCAGTGAGAGGAGGGCCGATACGCAGTATTTT.

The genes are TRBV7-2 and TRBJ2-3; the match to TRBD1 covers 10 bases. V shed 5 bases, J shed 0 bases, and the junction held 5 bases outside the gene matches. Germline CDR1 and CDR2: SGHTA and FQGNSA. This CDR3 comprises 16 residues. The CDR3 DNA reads TGTGCCAGCAGCACCCGACAGGGGGCAAGCACAGATACGCAGTATTTT. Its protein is CASSTRQGASTDTQYF.

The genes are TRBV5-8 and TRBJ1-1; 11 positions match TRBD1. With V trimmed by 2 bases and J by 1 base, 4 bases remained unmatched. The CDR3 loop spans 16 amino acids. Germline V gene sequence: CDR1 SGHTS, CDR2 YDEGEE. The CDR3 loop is CASSFWTGGANTEAFF. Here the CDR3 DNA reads TGTGCCAGCAGCTTCTGGACAGGGGGCGCGAACACTGAAGCTTTCTTT.